Listed below are T cell receptor beta chains from one sample, sequenced in a study of blood T cell repertoires in COVID-19. Assay: immunoSEQ multiplex PCR; the TCRdb copy retains only in-frame clones and omits some. There are around 450,000 clones in the sample; roughly 85% occur only once, and nearly 2% lies in the top ten. Sequenced: PBMCs or T cells enriched from blood (not recorded which). The source is a woman between 18 and 29 years old with acute COVID-19. The CDR3 runs from the conserved cysteine through the conserved F or W. The D gene is left open where the match is weak. Clone size is shown for a subset of rows, as once, few, many or a class of expanded clone.

clone size: NA
D gene: TRBD1
J gene: TRBJ1-4
V gene: TRBV19
CDR3 DNA: TGTGCCAGTAGCGGGACAGGGTATGAAAAACTGTTTTTT
CDR3 protein: CASSGTGYEKLFF

clone size: NA
D gene: NA
J gene: TRBJ2-1
V gene: TRBV5-1
CDR3 DNA: TGCGCCAGCAGTGGGGGCCCGGATAGGTGGTACAATGAGCAGTTCTTC
CDR3 protein: CASSGGPDRWYNEQFF

clone size: NA
D gene: TRBD1
J gene: TRBJ1-5
V gene: TRBV28
CDR3 DNA: TGTGCCAGCACTCCGGGACAGGGGGATCAGCCCCAGCATTTT
CDR3 protein: CASTPGQGDQPQHF

clone size: few
D gene: NA
J gene: TRBJ1-3
V gene: TRBV6-1
CDR3 DNA: TGTGCCAGCAGTGAAGCCACAGCCTACTCTGGAAACACCATATATTTT
CDR3 protein: CASSEATAYSGNTIYF

clone size: NA
D gene: NA
J gene: TRBJ1-1
V gene: TRBV6-5
CDR3 DNA: TGTGCCAGCAGTTACGGGGGCTCCGGCACTGAAGCTTTCTTT
CDR3 protein: CASSYGGSGTEAFF

clone size: once
D gene: TRBD1
J gene: TRBJ2-5
V gene: TRBV5-1
CDR3 DNA: TGCGCCAGCAGCTCGGACAGGGGAAAATATGTGGAGACCCAGTACTTC
CDR3 protein: CASSSDRGKYVETQYF

clone size: many
D gene: TRBD1
J gene: TRBJ1-6
V gene: TRBV5-6
CDR3 DNA: TGTGCCAGCAGCTTTCTGACAGGGGCGGATAATTCACCCCTCCACTTT
CDR3 protein: CASSFLTGADNSPLHF

clone size: NA
D gene: NA
J gene: TRBJ1-1
V gene: TRBV6-2/TRBV6-3
CDR3 DNA: TGTGCCAGCAGCACAGAGCACCTTATGAACACTGAAGCTTTCTTT
CDR3 protein: CASSTEHLMNTEAFF

clone size: NA
D gene: NA
J gene: TRBJ1-1
V gene: TRBV19
CDR3 DNA: TGTGCCAGTAGTATAGGCCCGGTGAACACTGAAGCTTTCTTT
CDR3 protein: CASSIGPVNTEAFF

clone size: NA
D gene: TRBD2
J gene: TRBJ2-3
V gene: TRBV7-9
CDR3 DNA: TGTGCCAGCACCGAGAGCGGGACTAGCACAGATACGCAGTATTTT
CDR3 protein: CASTESGTSTDTQYF

clone size: NA
D gene: TRBD1
J gene: TRBJ1-6
V gene: TRBV10-2
CDR3 DNA: TGCGCCAGCAGTGAAACAGGGGTAACCTATAATTCACCCCTCCACTTT
CDR3 protein: CASSETGVTYNSPLHF

clone size: NA
D gene: TRBD2
J gene: TRBJ2-2
V gene: TRBV4-1
CDR3 DNA: TGCGCCAGCAGGCATGTACTAGCGGGAGGGCCCCTGACCGGGGAGCTGTTTTTT
CDR3 protein: CASRHVLAGGPLTGELFF

clone size: NA
D gene: TRBD2
J gene: TRBJ2-7
V gene: TRBV5-1
CDR3 DNA: TGCGCCAGCAGCCTTACTGAGCGGGGCCAAGGCTCGTACTTC
CDR3 protein: CASSLTERGQGSYF

clone size: few
D gene: TRBD1
J gene: TRBJ1-2
V gene: TRBV4-2
CDR3 DNA: TGTGCCAGCAGCCAAGTGAACAGGGGGCATCATGGCTACACCTTC
CDR3 protein: CASSQVNRGHHGYTF

clone size: NA
D gene: TRBD1
J gene: TRBJ1-5
V gene: TRBV27
CDR3 DNA: TGTGCCAGCAGTTTCTCGGGACAGGGGAACAATCAGCCCCAGCATTTT
CDR3 protein: CASSFSGQGNNQPQHF

clone size: NA
D gene: NA
J gene: TRBJ1-4
V gene: TRBV6-5
CDR3 DNA: TGTGCCAGCAGTTACTCGAAGTGGCCTTCTAGCGAAAAACTGTTTTTT
CDR3 protein: CASSYSKWPSSEKLFF

clone size: NA
D gene: TRBD2
J gene: TRBJ2-7
V gene: TRBV7-2
CDR3 DNA: TGTGCCAGCAGCGCGGGGACTAGCGGGGTCGAGCAGTACTTC
CDR3 protein: CASSAGTSGVEQYF

clone size: NA
D gene: NA
J gene: TRBJ2-2
V gene: TRBV28
CDR3 DNA: TGTGCCAGCAGTTTCCCACAGAACACCGGGGAGCTGTTTTTT
CDR3 protein: CASSFPQNTGELFF

clone size: NA
D gene: NA
J gene: TRBJ2-1
V gene: TRBV4-1
CDR3 DNA: TGCGCCAGCAGCCAAGATTGGGGGCATGAGCAGTTCTTC
CDR3 protein: CASSQDWGHEQFF

clone size: NA
D gene: NA
J gene: TRBJ1-3
V gene: TRBV5-5
CDR3 DNA: TGTGCCAGCAGCTTATCCCTGTATGGAAACACCATATATTTT
CDR3 protein: CASSLSLYGNTIYF

clone size: NA
D gene: NA
J gene: TRBJ1-4
V gene: TRBV12-5
CDR3 DNA: TGTGCTAGAGGGGTTCGTGTTAATGAAAAACTGTTTTTT
CDR3 protein: CARGVRVNEKLFF

clone size: NA
D gene: TRBD2
J gene: TRBJ2-3
V gene: TRBV10-3
CDR3 DNA: TGTGCCATCGGTAGGCCTAGCGGGAGCGCAGATACGCAGTATTTT
CDR3 protein: CAIGRPSGSADTQYF

clone size: NA
D gene: NA
J gene: TRBJ2-7
V gene: TRBV12-3/TRBV12-4
CDR3 DNA: TGTGCCAGCAGTACACAGGGTGTTGCGCAGTACTTC
CDR3 protein: CASSTQGVAQYF

clone size: NA
D gene: NA
J gene: TRBJ1-6
V gene: TRBV5-1
CDR3 DNA: TGCGCCAGCAGCTCACGACAGGAAAATTCACCCCTCCACTTT
CDR3 protein: CASSSRQENSPLHF

clone size: NA
D gene: TRBD1
J gene: TRBJ1-2
V gene: TRBV20-1
CDR3 DNA: TGCAGTGCTAGTTTTCCCGGGACAGGGACCCATGGCTACACCTTC
CDR3 protein: CSASFPGTGTHGYTF

clone size: NA
D gene: NA
J gene: TRBJ2-2
V gene: TRBV11-2
CDR3 DNA: TGTGCCGGGGCTCCGGGGAACACCGGGGAGCTGTTTTTT
CDR3 protein: CAGAPGNTGELFF

clone size: NA
D gene: TRBD2
J gene: TRBJ2-7
V gene: TRBV3-1/TRBV3-2
CDR3 DNA: TGTGCCAGCAGCCAAGATGCTAGCGGGGTTCTTGGGTCCTACGAGCAGTACTTC
CDR3 protein: CASSQDASGVLGSYEQYF

clone size: NA
D gene: NA
J gene: TRBJ1-6
V gene: TRBV19
CDR3 DNA: TGTGCCAGTAGGCAGGGGTCTGATAATTCACCCCTCCACTTT
CDR3 protein: CASRQGSDNSPLHF

clone size: NA
D gene: NA
J gene: TRBJ2-1
V gene: TRBV2
CDR3 DNA: TGTGCCAGCATAGCTAGCTCCTACAATGAGCAGTTCTTC
CDR3 protein: CASIASSYNEQFF

clone size: NA
D gene: TRBD2
J gene: TRBJ2-4
V gene: TRBV10-3
CDR3 DNA: TGTGCCATCAGTGAGGGTAGCGGGAAAGGAAACATTCAGTACTTC
CDR3 protein: CAISEGSGKGNIQYF

clone size: NA
D gene: NA
J gene: TRBJ1-6
V gene: TRBV29-1
CDR3 DNA: TGCAGCGTAAGGACAAGGGGCTCTTATTCACCCCTCCACTTT
CDR3 protein: CSVRTRGSYSPLHF

clone size: NA
D gene: NA
J gene: TRBJ2-7
V gene: TRBV11-2
CDR3 DNA: TGTGCCAGCAGCTTAGCCCTGGAGTACGAGCAGTACTTC
CDR3 protein: CASSLALEYEQYF

clone size: NA
D gene: NA
J gene: TRBJ1-5
V gene: TRBV7-2
CDR3 DNA: TGTGCCAGCAGCTTAGCGCTAGAGAGGGGGGGGAGTCAGCCCCAGCATTTT
CDR3 protein: CASSLALERGGSQPQHF

clone size: NA
D gene: TRBD2
J gene: TRBJ2-3
V gene: TRBV27
CDR3 DNA: TGTGCCAGCAGTCCATCTAGCGGGAGGACCCTTACAGATACGCAGTATTTT
CDR3 protein: CASSPSSGRTLTDTQYF

clone size: NA
D gene: NA
J gene: TRBJ1-2
V gene: TRBV30
CDR3 DNA: TGTGCCTGGAAAACAGCATCTGGTAGCTATGGCTACACCTTC
CDR3 protein: CAWKTASGSYGYTF

clone size: NA
D gene: TRBD1
J gene: TRBJ1-5
V gene: TRBV18
CDR3 DNA: TGTGCCAGCTCACCAGCCCACCGGGACAGGGTTCAGCCCCAGCATTTT
CDR3 protein: CASSPAHRDRVQPQHF

clone size: NA
D gene: TRBD1
J gene: TRBJ1-1
V gene: TRBV7-9
CDR3 DNA: TGTGCCAGCAGCTTGGCAGGGGGGAGAACTGAAGCTTTCTTT
CDR3 protein: CASSLAGGRTEAFF

clone size: NA
D gene: TRBD1
J gene: TRBJ1-2
V gene: TRBV9
CDR3 DNA: TGTGCCAGCAGCGTAGCCCCTAACAGGGGATTGGGGTACACCTTC
CDR3 protein: CASSVAPNRGLGYTF

clone size: few
D gene: NA
J gene: TRBJ1-2
V gene: TRBV5-4
CDR3 DNA: TGTGCCAGCAGCGGGCGGGGGTTTGGACGTAACTATGGCTACACCTTC
CDR3 protein: CASSGRGFGRNYGYTF

clone size: NA
D gene: NA
J gene: TRBJ2-5
V gene: TRBV4-3
CDR3 DNA: TGCGCCAGCAGCTCCTCGACAGGATTGGGGGAGACCCAGTACTTC
CDR3 protein: CASSSSTGLGETQYF

clone size: NA
D gene: NA
J gene: TRBJ1-2
V gene: TRBV3-1/TRBV3-2
CDR3 DNA: TGTGCCAGCAGCCGCCGACAGAACTATGGCTACACCTTC
CDR3 protein: CASSRRQNYGYTF

clone size: NA
D gene: NA
J gene: TRBJ2-7
V gene: TRBV28
CDR3 DNA: TGTGCCAGCATCGGCAGGGCCTACGAGCAGTACTTC
CDR3 protein: CASIGRAYEQYF

clone size: once
D gene: TRBD1
J gene: TRBJ2-2
V gene: TRBV30
CDR3 DNA: TGTGCCCGGACAGGGGTTCTGGCCGGGGAGCTGTTTTTT
CDR3 protein: CARTGVLAGELFF

clone size: NA
D gene: NA
J gene: TRBJ2-5
V gene: TRBV12-3/TRBV12-4
CDR3 DNA: TGTGCCAGCAGTCCCTCCCAAGAGACCCAGTACTTC
CDR3 protein: CASSPSQETQYF

clone size: few
D gene: TRBD2
J gene: TRBJ2-1
V gene: TRBV10-3
CDR3 DNA: TGTGCCATCAGTGAGTCGCGTCTAGCGGGGGGTGCTGAGCAGTTCTTC
CDR3 protein: CAISESRLAGGAEQFF

clone size: NA
D gene: NA
J gene: TRBJ1-4
V gene: TRBV10-1
CDR3 DNA: TGCGCCAGCAGCGACAGCCTAAATGAAAAACTGTTTTTT
CDR3 protein: CASSDSLNEKLFF

clone size: once
D gene: TRBD1
J gene: TRBJ2-7
V gene: TRBV7-2
CDR3 DNA: TGTGCCAGCAGCTTGGGACAGGGTTCCTTTTACGAGCAGTACTTC
CDR3 protein: CASSLGQGSFYEQYF

clone size: NA
D gene: NA
J gene: TRBJ1-1
V gene: TRBV12-5
CDR3 DNA: TGTGCTAGTGGTTTGGTTGGAGGGGAGCTCATGAACACTGAAGCTTTCTTT
CDR3 protein: CASGLVGGELMNTEAFF

clone size: NA
D gene: NA
J gene: TRBJ2-7
V gene: TRBV27
CDR3 DNA: TGTGCCAGCGGACCTGACACTAGAGCGGTGGGCGAGCAGTACTTC
CDR3 protein: CASGPDTRAVGEQYF

clone size: NA
D gene: NA
J gene: TRBJ2-7
V gene: TRBV2
CDR3 DNA: TGTGCCAGCAGTGAAATGCCTAGCGTTTCCTACGAGCAGTACTTC
CDR3 protein: CASSEMPSVSYEQYF

clone size: NA
D gene: TRBD1
J gene: TRBJ2-7
V gene: TRBV29-1
CDR3 DNA: TGCAGCGTTTCACGGGACAGGGGGGACGAGCAGTACTTC
CDR3 protein: CSVSRDRGDEQYF

clone size: few
D gene: TRBD1
J gene: TRBJ2-7
V gene: TRBV5-1
CDR3 DNA: TGCGCCAGCAGCTGGACAGGGGGCGAGCAGTACTTC
CDR3 protein: CASSWTGGEQYF

clone size: NA
D gene: NA
J gene: TRBJ1-2
V gene: TRBV7-2
CDR3 DNA: TGTGCCAGCAGCGGCCCCGACAGGTCTAGATTCGGCTACACCTTC
CDR3 protein: CASSGPDRSRFGYTF

clone size: NA
D gene: TRBD2
J gene: TRBJ2-5
V gene: TRBV18
CDR3 DNA: TGTGCCAGCTCACCCGAGGGACTAGCGGGGGAGACCCAGTACTTC
CDR3 protein: CASSPEGLAGETQYF

clone size: NA
D gene: NA
J gene: TRBJ1-1
V gene: TRBV5-6
CDR3 DNA: TGTGCCAGCAGCTTGGCCAGGGGTCTCTCCACTGAAGCTTTCTTT
CDR3 protein: CASSLARGLSTEAFF

clone size: NA
D gene: TRBD1
J gene: TRBJ2-1
V gene: TRBV14
CDR3 DNA: TGTGCCAGCAGCCCGACAGGGAGTTGGGACAATGAGCAGTTCTTC
CDR3 protein: CASSPTGSWDNEQFF

clone size: NA
D gene: TRBD2
J gene: TRBJ2-1
V gene: TRBV5-1
CDR3 DNA: TGCGCCAGCAGCTCTTGGACTAGCGGGGACTTCTACAATGAGCAGTTCTTC
CDR3 protein: CASSSWTSGDFYNEQFF

clone size: once
D gene: NA
J gene: TRBJ1-1
V gene: TRBV10-3
CDR3 DNA: TGTGCCATCAGCCAGGACAGCCACACTGAAGCTTTCTTT
CDR3 protein: CAISQDSHTEAFF

clone size: NA
D gene: TRBD2
J gene: TRBJ2-6
V gene: TRBV19
CDR3 DNA: TGTGCCAGTATTATCTCCGGGCGGGAGAACTCTGGGGCCAACGTCCTGACTTTC
CDR3 protein: CASIISGRENSGANVLTF